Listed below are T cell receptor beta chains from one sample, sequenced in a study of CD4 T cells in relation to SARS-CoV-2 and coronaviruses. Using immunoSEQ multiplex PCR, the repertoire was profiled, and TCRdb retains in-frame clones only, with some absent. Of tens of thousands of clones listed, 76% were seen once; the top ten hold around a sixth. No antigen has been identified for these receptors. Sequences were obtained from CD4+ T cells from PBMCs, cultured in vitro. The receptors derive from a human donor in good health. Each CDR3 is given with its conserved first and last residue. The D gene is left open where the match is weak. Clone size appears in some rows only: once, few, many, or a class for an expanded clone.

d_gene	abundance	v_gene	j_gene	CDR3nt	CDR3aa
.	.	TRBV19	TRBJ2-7	TGTGCCAGTAGTCTCGACAGGTCTAGCTCCTACGAGCAGTACTTC	CASSLDRSSSYEQYF
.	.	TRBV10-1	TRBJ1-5	TGCGCCAGCAGTCAGGGGAAGGGGCAGCCCCAGCATTTT	CASSQGKGQPQHF
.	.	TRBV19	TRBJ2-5	TGTGCCAGTAGTGTAACCGGGACGAGAAGCCAAGAGACCCAGTACTTC	CASSVTGTRSQETQYF
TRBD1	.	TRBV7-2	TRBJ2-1	TGTGCCAGCAGCCTAGACAGGGGAAAGTACAATGAGCAGTTCTTC	CASSLDRGKYNEQFF
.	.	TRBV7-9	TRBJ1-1	TGTGCCAGCAGCGGCGGGACGGAGAACACTGAAGCTTTCTTT	CASSGGTENTEAFF
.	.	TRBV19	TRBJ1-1	TGTGCCAGTAGTAGCTTTAGCACGGCGAACACTGAAGCTTTCTTT	CASSSFSTANTEAFF
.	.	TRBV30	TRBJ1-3	TGTGCCTGCCAACCAGGACGCTACTACTCTGGAAACACCATATATTTT	CACQPGRYYSGNTIYF
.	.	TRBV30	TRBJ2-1	TGTGCCTGGGACGCTGGGCGCGGGGCCTACAATGAGCAGTTCTTC	CAWDAGRGAYNEQFF
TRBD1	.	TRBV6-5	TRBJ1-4	TGTGCCAGCAGCCCGGGACAGGGGATGGAAAAACTGTTTTTT	CASSPGQGMEKLFF
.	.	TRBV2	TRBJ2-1	TGTGCCAGCCGTCAAGCCTACAATGAGCAGTTCTTC	CASRQAYNEQFF
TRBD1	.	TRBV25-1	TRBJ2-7	TGTGCCAGCAGCCCCAGGAACAGGGGGGTGTACGAGCAGTACTTC	CASSPRNRGVYEQYF
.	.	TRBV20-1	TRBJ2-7	TGCAGTGCTCCAGGGGACGACGAGCAGTACTTC	CSAPGDDEQYF
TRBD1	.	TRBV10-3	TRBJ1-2	TGTGCCATCACCGGGATGACAGGGGGCGTCGATGGCTACACCTTC	CAITGMTGGVDGYTF
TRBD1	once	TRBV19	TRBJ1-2	TGTGCCAGTAGTGCGGACAGGGGGCTTAACTATGGCTACACCTTC	CASSADRGLNYGYTF
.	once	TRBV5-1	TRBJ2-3	TGCGCCAGCAGCTTGGATGGGGCCATCACCACAGATACGCAGTATTTT	CASSLDGAITTDTQYF
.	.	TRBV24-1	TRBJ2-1	TGTGCCACCAGTGAACCACGGACAGAAAGCTCCTACAATGAGCAGTTCTTC	CATSEPRTESSYNEQFF
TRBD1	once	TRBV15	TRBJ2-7	TGTGCCACGGGGCAGGGGGCTGGTTACGAGCAGTACTTC	CATGQGAGYEQYF
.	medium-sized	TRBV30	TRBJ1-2	TGTGCCTGGAGTACCCGTCTCCCTTATGTCTATGGCTACACCTTC	CAWSTRLPYVYGYTF
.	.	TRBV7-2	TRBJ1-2	TGTGCCAGCAGCCCCAAGACAGGAAGCTATGGCTACACCTTC	CASSPKTGSYGYTF
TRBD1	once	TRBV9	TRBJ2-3	TGTGCCAGCAGCCGCAGCGGGACAGGGGGCACAGATACGCAGTATTTT	CASSRSGTGGTDTQYF
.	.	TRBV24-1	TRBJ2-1	TGTGCCACCAGTGGAGCAAGCGCCAACTCCTACAATGAGCAGTTCTTC	CATSGASANSYNEQFF
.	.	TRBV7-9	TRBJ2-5	TGTGCCAGCAGCTTGACAGCGAAAGAGACCCAGTACTTC	CASSLTAKETQYF
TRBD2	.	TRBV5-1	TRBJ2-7	TGCGCCAGCAGACCGGGACTAAGCTCCTACGAGCAGTACTTC	CASRPGLSSYEQYF
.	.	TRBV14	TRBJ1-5	TGTGCCAGCAGCCAAGACCTGGGAGATAGCAATCAGCCCCAGCATTTT	CASSQDLGDSNQPQHF
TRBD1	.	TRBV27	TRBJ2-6	TGTGCCAGCAGTTTACAGGGGGCGCCCGGGGCCAACGTCCTGACTTTC	CASSLQGAPGANVLTF
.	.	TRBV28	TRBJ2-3	TGTGCCAGCAGCTCCCCTCCTGCCACGACAGATACGCAGTATTTT	CASSSPPATTDTQYF
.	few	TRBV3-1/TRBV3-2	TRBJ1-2	TGTGCCAGCAGCCAAGTTTCCGGTCTTTCAAGTGGCTACACCTTC	CASSQVSGLSSGYTF
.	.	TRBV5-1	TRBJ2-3	TGCGCCAGCAGCTACGGGACTCCAGGAGATACGCAGTATTTT	CASSYGTPGDTQYF
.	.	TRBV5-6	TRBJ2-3	TGTGCCAGCAGCTTTACAGATACGCAGTATTTT	CASSFTDTQYF